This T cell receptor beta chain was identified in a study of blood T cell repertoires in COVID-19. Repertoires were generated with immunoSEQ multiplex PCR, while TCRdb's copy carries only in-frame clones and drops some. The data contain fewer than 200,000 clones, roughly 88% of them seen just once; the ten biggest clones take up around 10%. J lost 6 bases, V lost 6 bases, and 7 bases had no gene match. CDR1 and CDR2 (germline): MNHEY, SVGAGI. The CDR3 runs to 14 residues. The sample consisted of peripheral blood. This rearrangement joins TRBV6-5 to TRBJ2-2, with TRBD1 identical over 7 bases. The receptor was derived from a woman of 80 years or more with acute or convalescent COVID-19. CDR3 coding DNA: TGTGCCAGCAGCGTAAAGACAGGGCCCGGGGAGCTGTTTTTT. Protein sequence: CASSVKTGPGELFF.